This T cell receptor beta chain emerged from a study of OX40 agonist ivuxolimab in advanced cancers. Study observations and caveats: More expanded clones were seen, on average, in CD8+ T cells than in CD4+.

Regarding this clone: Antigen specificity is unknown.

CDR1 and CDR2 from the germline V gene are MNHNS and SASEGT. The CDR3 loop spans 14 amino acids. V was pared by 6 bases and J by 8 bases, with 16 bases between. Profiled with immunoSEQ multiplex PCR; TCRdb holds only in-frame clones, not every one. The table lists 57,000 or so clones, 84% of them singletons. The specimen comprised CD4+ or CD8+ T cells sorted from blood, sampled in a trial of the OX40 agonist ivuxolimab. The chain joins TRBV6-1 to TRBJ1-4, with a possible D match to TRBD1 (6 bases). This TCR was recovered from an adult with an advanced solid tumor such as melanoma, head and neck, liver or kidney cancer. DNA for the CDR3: TGTGCCAGCAGCTCCGGGACGAGGGGGGAAAAACTGTTTTTT. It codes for CASSSGTRGEKLFF.